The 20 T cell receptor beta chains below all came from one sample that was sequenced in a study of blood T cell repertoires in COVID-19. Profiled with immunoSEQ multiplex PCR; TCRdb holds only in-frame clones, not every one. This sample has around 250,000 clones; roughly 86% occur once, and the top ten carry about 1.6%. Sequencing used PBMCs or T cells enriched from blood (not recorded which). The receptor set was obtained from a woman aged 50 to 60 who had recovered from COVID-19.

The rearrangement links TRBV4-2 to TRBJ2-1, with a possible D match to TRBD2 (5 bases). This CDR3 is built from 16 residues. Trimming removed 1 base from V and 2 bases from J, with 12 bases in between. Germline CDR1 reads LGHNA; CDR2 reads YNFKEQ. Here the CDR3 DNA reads TGTGCCAGCAGCCAAGTAGGGAGCCCCACCTACAATGAGCAGTTCTTC. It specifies CASSQVGSPTYNEQFF.

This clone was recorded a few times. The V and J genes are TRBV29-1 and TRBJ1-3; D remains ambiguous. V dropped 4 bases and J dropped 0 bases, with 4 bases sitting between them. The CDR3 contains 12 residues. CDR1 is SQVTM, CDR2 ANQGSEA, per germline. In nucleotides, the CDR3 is TGCAGCGTTGTCAGCTCTGGAAACACCATATATTTT. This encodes CSVVSSGNTIYF.

CDR3 loop: CASSQTWSGANVLTF. The DNA of the CDR3 is TGTGCCAGCAGCCAAACTTGGTCTGGGGCCAACGTCCTGACTTTC. The rearrangement joins TRBV3-1 (or the pseudogene TRBV3-2) to TRBJ2-6, with no clear D. Germline V gives CDR1 LGHDT, CDR2 YNNKEL (reference sequence). This CDR3 has 15 amino acids. Trimming took 2 bases from V and 1 from J, leaving 6 bases between them.

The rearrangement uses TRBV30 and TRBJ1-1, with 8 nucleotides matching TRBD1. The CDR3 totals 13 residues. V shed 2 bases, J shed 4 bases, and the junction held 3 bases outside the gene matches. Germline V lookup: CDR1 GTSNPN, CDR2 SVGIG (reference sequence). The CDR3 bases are TGTGCCTGGAGTAGGACAGGGTTCACTGAAGCTTTCTTT. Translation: CAWSRTGFTEAFF.

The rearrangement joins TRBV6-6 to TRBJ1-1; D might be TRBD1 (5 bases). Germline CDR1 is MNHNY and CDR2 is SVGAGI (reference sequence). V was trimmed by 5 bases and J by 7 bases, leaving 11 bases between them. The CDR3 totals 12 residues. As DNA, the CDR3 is TGTGCCAGCAGTCCAGATAGGGGTGAAGCTTTCTTT. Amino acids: CASSPDRGEAFF.

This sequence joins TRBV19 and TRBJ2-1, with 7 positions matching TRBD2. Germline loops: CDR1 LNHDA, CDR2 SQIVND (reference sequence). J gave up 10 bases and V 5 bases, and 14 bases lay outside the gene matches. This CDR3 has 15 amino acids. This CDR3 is CASSLREHISGEQFF. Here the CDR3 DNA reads TGTGCCAGTAGTCTACGGGAGCATATTAGCGGGGAGCAGTTCTTC.

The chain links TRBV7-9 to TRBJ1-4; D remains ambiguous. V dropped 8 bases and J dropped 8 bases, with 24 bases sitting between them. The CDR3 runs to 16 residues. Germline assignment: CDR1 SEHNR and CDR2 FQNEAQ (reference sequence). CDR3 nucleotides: TGTGCCAGCGGCCTTAGCGCGCGGCAGAAAGGGGAAAAACTGTTTTTT. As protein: CASGLSARQKGEKLFF. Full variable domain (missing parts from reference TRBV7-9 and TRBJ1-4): DTGVSQNPRHKITKRGQNVTFRCDPISEHNRLYWYRQTLGQGPEFLTYFQNEAQLEKSRLLSDRFSAERPKGSFSTLEIQRTEQGDSAMYLCASGLSARQKGEKLFFGSGTQLSVL.

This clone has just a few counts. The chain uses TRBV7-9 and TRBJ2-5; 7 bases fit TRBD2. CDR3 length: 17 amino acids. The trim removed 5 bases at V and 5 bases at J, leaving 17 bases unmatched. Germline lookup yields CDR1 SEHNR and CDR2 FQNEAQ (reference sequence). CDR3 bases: TGTGCCAGCAGCCCCCCCGCTGTGGGAGGGAAGGAGGAGACCCAGTACTTC. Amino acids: CASSPPAVGGKEETQYF.

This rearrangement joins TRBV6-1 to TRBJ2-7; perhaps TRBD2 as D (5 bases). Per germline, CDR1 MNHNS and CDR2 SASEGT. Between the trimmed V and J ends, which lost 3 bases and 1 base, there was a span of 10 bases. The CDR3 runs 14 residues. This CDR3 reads CASSERARSYEQYF. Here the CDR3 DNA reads TGTGCCAGCAGTGAGAGGGCCCGTTCCTACGAGCAGTACTTC.

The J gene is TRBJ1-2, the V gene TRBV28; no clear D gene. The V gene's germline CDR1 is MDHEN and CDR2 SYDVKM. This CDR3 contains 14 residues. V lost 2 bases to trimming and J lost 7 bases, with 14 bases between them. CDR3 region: CASSLGRGEGGYTF. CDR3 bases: TGTGCCAGCAGTTTAGGGAGAGGTGAGGGTGGCTACACCTTC.

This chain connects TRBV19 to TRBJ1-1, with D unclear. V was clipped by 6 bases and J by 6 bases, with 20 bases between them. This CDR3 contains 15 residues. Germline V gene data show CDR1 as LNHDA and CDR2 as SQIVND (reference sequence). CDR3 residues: CASSDTLTKIPEAFF. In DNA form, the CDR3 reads TGTGCCAGTAGCGATACACTGACTAAGATACCTGAAGCTTTCTTT.

The CDR3 sequence is CASGARESQPQHF. CDR3 DNA: TGTGCCAGCGGCGCTAGGGAGAGTCAGCCCCAGCATTTT. V is TRBV27 and J is TRBJ1-5; D remains unclear. The CDR3 has 13 residues. Looked up from germline, CDR1 is MNHEY and CDR2 is SMNVEV (reference sequence). The ends were cut back, 8 bases at V and 6 bases at J, with 14 bases in the middle.

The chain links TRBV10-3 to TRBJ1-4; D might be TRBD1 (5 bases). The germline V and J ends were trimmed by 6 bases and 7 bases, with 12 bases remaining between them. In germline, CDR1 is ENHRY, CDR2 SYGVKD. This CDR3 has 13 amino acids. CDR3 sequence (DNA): TGTGCCATCAGGCAGGGCTTAGGTGAAAAACTGTTTTTT. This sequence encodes CAIRQGLGEKLFF.

The CDR3 here is CASSQSGSHTGELFF. Written as DNA, the CDR3 is TGTGCCAGCAGCCAGAGCGGGAGTCACACCGGGGAGCTGTTTTTT. The chain uses TRBV4-2 and TRBJ2-2, with 8 bases identical to TRBD2. The CDR3 runs 15 residues. The V and J ends lost 3 bases and 3 bases, in that order; junction bases with no gene match: 3. Germline loops: CDR1 LGHNA, CDR2 YNFKEQ.

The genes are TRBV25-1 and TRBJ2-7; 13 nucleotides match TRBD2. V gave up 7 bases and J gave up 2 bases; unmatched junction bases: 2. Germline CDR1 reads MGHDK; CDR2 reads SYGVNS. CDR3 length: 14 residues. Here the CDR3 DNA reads TGTGCCAGCACAGGGACTAGCGGGACCTACGAGCAGTACTTC. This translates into CASTGTSGTYEQYF.

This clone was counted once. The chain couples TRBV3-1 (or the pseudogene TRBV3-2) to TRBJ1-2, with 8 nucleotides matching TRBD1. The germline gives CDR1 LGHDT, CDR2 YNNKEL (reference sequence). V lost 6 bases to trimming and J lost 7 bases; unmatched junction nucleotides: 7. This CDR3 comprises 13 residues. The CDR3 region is CASSPTGGFGYTF. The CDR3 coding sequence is TGTGCCAGCAGTCCTACAGGGGGGTTTGGCTACACCTTC.

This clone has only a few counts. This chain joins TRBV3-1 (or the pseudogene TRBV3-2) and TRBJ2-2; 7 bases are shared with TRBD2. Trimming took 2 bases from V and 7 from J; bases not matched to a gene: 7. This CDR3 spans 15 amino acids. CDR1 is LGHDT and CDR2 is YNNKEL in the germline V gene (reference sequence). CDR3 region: CASSQFGGRGGELFF. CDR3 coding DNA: TGTGCCAGCAGCCAATTTGGCGGGAGAGGCGGGGAGCTGTTTTTT.

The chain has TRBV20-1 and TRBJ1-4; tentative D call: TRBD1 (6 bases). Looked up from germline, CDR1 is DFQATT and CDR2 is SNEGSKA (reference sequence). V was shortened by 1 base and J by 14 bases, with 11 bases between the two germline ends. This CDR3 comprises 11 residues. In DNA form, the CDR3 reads TGCAGTGCTAGAGGGTCACAGGGCCTGTTTTTT. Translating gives CSARGSQGLFF.

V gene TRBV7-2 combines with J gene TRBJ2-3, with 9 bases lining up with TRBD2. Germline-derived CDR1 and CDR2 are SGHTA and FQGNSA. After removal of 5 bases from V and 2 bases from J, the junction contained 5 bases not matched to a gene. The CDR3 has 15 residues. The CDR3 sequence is CASSRLAVPTDTQYF. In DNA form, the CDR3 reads TGTGCCAGCAGCAGACTAGCGGTACCCACAGATACGCAGTATTTT.

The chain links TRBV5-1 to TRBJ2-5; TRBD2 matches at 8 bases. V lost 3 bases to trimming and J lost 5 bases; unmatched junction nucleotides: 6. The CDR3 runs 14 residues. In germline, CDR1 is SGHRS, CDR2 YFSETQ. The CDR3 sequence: CASSYSGIWETQYF. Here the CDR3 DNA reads TGCGCCAGCAGCTATAGCGGGATCTGGGAGACCCAGTACTTC.